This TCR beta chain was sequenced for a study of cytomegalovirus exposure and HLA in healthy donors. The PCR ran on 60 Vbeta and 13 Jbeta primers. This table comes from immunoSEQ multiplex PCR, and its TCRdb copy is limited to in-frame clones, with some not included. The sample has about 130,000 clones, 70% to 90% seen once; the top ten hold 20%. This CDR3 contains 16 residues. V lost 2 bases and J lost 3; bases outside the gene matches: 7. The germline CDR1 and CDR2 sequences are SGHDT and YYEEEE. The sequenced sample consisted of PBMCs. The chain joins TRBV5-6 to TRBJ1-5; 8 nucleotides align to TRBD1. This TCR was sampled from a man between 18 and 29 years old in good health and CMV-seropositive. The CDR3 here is CASSFEKDRANQPQHF. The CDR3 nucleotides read TGTGCCAGCAGCTTCGAAAAGGACAGGGCCAATCAGCCCCAGCATTTT.